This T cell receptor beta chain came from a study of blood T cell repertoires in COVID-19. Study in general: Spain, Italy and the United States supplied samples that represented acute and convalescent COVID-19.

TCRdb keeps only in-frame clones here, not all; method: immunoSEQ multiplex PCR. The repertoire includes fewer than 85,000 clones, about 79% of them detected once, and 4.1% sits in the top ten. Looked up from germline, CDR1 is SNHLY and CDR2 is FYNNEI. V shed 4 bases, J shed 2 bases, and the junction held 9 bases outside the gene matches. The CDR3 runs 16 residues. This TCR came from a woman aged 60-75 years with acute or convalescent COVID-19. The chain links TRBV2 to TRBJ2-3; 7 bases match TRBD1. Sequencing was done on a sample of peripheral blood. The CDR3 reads CASSAIGTDYTDTQYF. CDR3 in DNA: TGTGCCAGCAGTGCGATTGGGACAGACTACACAGATACGCAGTATTTT.